These 17 T cell receptor beta chains were all obtained from the same sample, sequenced in a study of T cell responses to AZD1222 COVID-19 vaccine. Produced via immunoSEQ multiplex PCR; TCRdb's table is partial and in-frame only. The sample lists approximately 200,000 clones; roughly 92% were seen once. The specimen comprised peripheral blood, sampled 28 days after the second AZD1222 dose. All receptors come from an adult who received the AZD1222 COVID-19 vaccine.

This clone appeared once. This chain uses TRBV19 with TRBJ2-1, with 8 positions matching TRBD2. The germline V gene has CDR1 LNHDA and CDR2 SQIVND (reference sequence). With V trimmed by 5 bases and J by 7 bases, 13 bases remained unmatched. CDR3 length: 16 residues. CDR3 amino acids: CASSSSAGATINEQFF. In nucleotides, the CDR3 is TGTGCCAGTAGTTCGTCAGCGGGGGCCACAATTAATGAGCAGTTCTTC.

The V and J genes are TRBV6-1 and TRBJ1-1, with 7 bases lining up with TRBD1. The germline CDR1 and CDR2 sequences are MNHNS and SASEGT. This CDR3 comprises 15 residues. V gave up 2 bases and J gave up 5 bases; unmatched junction bases: 8. CDR3 in amino acids: CASSEPRTGGTEAFF. DNA for the CDR3: TGTGCCAGCAGTGAACCTAGGACAGGTGGGACTGAAGCTTTCTTT.

With respect to this clone: The sample has other DNA sequences that encode this CDR3 too. The chain joins TRBV12-3 or TRBV12-4 to TRBJ2-2; D is perhaps TRBD1 or TRBD2 (5 bases each). V was trimmed by 5 bases and J by 7 bases, leaving 11 bases between them. This CDR3 comprises 13 residues. The CDR3 loop reads CASSPGPGGELFF. The CDR3 nucleotides read TGTGCCAGCAGTCCGGGACCGGGCGGGGAGCTGTTTTTT.

This clone has only one observation. V usage is TRBV7-2 and J usage is TRBJ1-1, with a possible D match to TRBD1 (6 bases). This CDR3 is 15 amino acids long. Germline CDR1 and CDR2: SGHTA and FQGNSA. The V gene lost 5 bases and the J gene lost 2 bases, with 15 bases spanning the gap. CDR3 nucleotides: TGTGCCAGCAGCCCCCCCGGGACAACTAACACTGAAGCTTTCTTT. It specifies CASSPPGTTNTEAFF.

This clone was observed once. The chain combines TRBV12-3 or TRBV12-4 with TRBJ1-6, with D perhaps matching TRBD1 (5 bases). The V and J ends lost 7 bases and 12 bases respectively, with 13 bases between them. This CDR3 comprises 12 residues. The CDR3 nucleotides are TGTGCCAGCACCGGGGGGGTTTTACCCCTCCACTTT. It translates to CASTGGVLPLHF.

This chain links TRBV9 with TRBJ1-1; D is unresolved. CDR3 length: 14 residues. V was cut by 4 bases and J by 4 bases, with 14 bases left in between. Germline V gene data show CDR1 as SGDLS and CDR2 as YYNGEE. CDR3 in DNA: TGTGCCAGCAGCCCAACCCCGGGAGGCACTGAAGCTTTCTTT. Encoded protein: CASSPTPGGTEAFF. Together with reference TRBV9 and TRBJ1-1, the CDR3 gives the full variable domain: DSGVTQTPKHLITATGQRVTLRCSPRSGDLSVYWYQQSLDQGLQFLIQYYNGEERAKGNILERFSAQQFPDLHSELNLSSLELGDSALYFCASSPTPGGTEAFFGQGTRLTVV.

This chain links TRBV7-3 with TRBJ2-2; TRBD1 aligns across 8 bases. The CDR3 length is 14 residues. J gave up 8 bases and V 5 bases, and 7 bases lay outside the gene matches. From germline, CDR1 is SGHTA and CDR2 FQGTGA. CDR3 sequence reads: CASSPGQGLGELFF. In nucleotides, the CDR3 is TGTGCCAGCAGCCCCGGACAGGGATTAGGGGAGCTGTTTTTT. The complete variable domain, with remaining parts taken from reference TRBV7-3 and TRBJ2-2, reads GAGVSQTPSNKVTEKGKYVELRCDPISGHTALYWYRQSLGQGPEFLIYFQGTGAADDSGLPNDRFFAVRPEGSVSTLKIQRTERGDSAVYLCASSPGQGLGELFFGEGSRLTVL.

The V gene is TRBV19, the J gene TRBJ1-2; a possible D gene is TRBD1 (5 bases). The CDR3 covers 15 residues. The ends were cut back, 7 bases at V and 0 bases at J, with 15 bases in the middle. Germline V lookup: CDR1 LNHDA, CDR2 SQIVND (reference sequence). DNA for the CDR3: TGTGCCAGTATCCTGACCGGACAAGCTAACTATGGCTACACCTTC. Translation: CASILTGQANYGYTF.

V usage is TRBV29-1 and J usage is TRBJ1-1, with D unclear. The germline V and J ends were trimmed by 7 bases and 0 bases, with 12 bases remaining between them. Germline V gene data show CDR1 as SQVTM and CDR2 as ANQGSEA. This CDR3 region has 13 residues. CDR3 region: CSARNGMNTEAFF. As DNA, the CDR3 is TGCAGCGCCAGAAACGGGATGAACACTGAAGCTTTCTTT.

This clone was detected only once. This chain connects TRBV5-1 to TRBJ2-5; D may be TRBD2 (6 bases). The CDR3 extends over 14 amino acids. V was shortened by 7 bases and J by 5 bases, with 18 bases between the two germline ends. Germline loops: CDR1 SGHRS, CDR2 YFSETQ. CDR3 residues: CASSPAPGRETQYF. As DNA, the CDR3 is TGCGCCAGCTCCCCCGCCCCAGGGAGGGAGACCCAGTACTTC. The whole variable domain, filled in from reference TRBV5-1 and TRBJ2-5, reads KAGVTQTPRYLIKTRGQQVTLSCSPISGHRSVSWYQQTPGQGLQFLFEYFSETQRNKGNFPGRFSGRQFSNSRSEMNVSTLELGDSALYLCASSPAPGRETQYFGPGTRLLVL.

This rearrangement joins TRBV6-5 to TRBJ1-4; a possible D gene is TRBD1 (5 bases). CDR1 is MNHEY and CDR2 is SVGAGI in the germline V gene. CDR3 length equals 15 residues. The ends were cut back, 0 bases at V and 5 bases at J, with 10 bases in the middle. The CDR3, as DNA: TGTGCCAGCAGTTACTCGGGGCAGGAGAATGAAAAACTGTTTTTT. Protein product: CASSYSGQENEKLFF.

The chain joins TRBV4-3 to TRBJ2-1, with TRBD1 matching 7 bases. With 2 bases clipped from V and 4 bases from J, the junction kept 8 bases outside the gene matches. The CDR3 has 16 amino acids. Germline values: CDR1 LGHNA, CDR2 YSLEER. The chain's CDR3 is CASSQSLQGPYNEQFF. CDR3 bases: TGCGCCAGCAGCCAATCCTTACAGGGGCCTTACAATGAGCAGTTCTTC.

This chain links TRBV7-2 with TRBJ2-3; the D gene is possibly TRBD2 (6 bases). Germline V gene lookup returns CDR1 SGHTA and CDR2 FQGNSA. V lost 5 bases and J lost 2, with 11 bases in between. The CDR3 has 14 amino acids. CDR3: CASSVRDFTDTQYF. Written as DNA, the CDR3 is TGTGCCAGCAGCGTGCGGGACTTCACAGATACGCAGTATTTT.

This rearrangement joins TRBV7-8 to TRBJ1-5; the D is unclear. The V gene's germline CDR1 is SGHVS and CDR2 FQNEAQ. Trimming removed 5 bases at V and 9 bases at J, with 8 bases between. The CDR3 contains 11 residues. The CDR3: CASSTRGPQHF. The CDR3 DNA reads TGTGCCAGCAGCACCAGAGGGCCCCAGCATTTT. The full variable domain, in which reference TRBV7-8 and TRBJ1-5 provide the parts outside the CDR3, is GAGVSQSPRYKVAKRGQDVALRCDPISGHVSLFWYQQALGQGPEFLTYFQNEAQLDKSGLPSDRFFAERPEGSVSTLKIQRTQQEDSAVYLCASSTRGPQHFGDGTRLSIL.

The chain recombines TRBV30 with TRBJ1-5; 8 positions agree with TRBD1. The germline gives CDR1 GTSNPN, CDR2 SVGIG (reference sequence). The trim removed 3 bases at V and 4 bases at J, leaving 8 bases unmatched. This CDR3 region has 15 residues. In DNA, the CDR3 is TGTGCCTGGAGCCCAGGGGGCGCCGGGAATCAGCCCCAGCATTTT. Protein sequence: CAWSPGGAGNQPQHF.

In nucleotides, the CDR3 is TGTGCCAGCAGCCTCCTATACTCCTACGAGCAGTACTTC. Residues: CASSLLYSYEQYF. The rearrangement uses TRBV27 and TRBJ2-7, with D hard to call. Germline V gene lookup returns CDR1 MNHEY and CDR2 SMNVEV (reference sequence). This CDR3 region has 13 residues. V lost 6 bases to trimming and J lost 0 bases, with 9 bases between them.

The rearrangement joins TRBV12-2 to TRBJ1-2. TRBV12-2 is an annotated pseudogene. This CDR3 is 17 amino acids long. CDR3 region: CASRSGSGRLKIYGYTF. The CDR3 DNA is TGTGCAAGTCGCTCTGGGAGTGGTCGGCTTAAAATCTATGGCTACACCTTC.